Shown below are 18 T cell receptor beta chains from a single sample sequenced in a study of early T cells in non-severe SARS-CoV-2 infection. TCRdb ran MiXCR on the 5' RACE reads and lists one entry per CDR3 protein. The sample holds tens of thousands of distinct CDR3 sequences, roughly 10% seen once. Sequences were derived from whole blood, sampled at baseline. These receptors came from an adult who was a healthcare worker with PCR-confirmed SARS-CoV-2 infection or an uninfected control (not recorded which).

This clonotype was detected ten times or more. CDR3 nucleotides: TGCAGTGCTCTGCCGGGACTGGCTCAAGAGACCCAGTACTTC. This sequence encodes CSALPGLAQETQYF. The V and J genes are TRBV20-1 and TRBJ2-5; possibly TRBD2 for D (6 bases). V was cut by 5 bases and J by 2 bases, with 15 bases left in between. Germline V CDR1 and CDR2: DFQATT, SNEGSKA (reference sequence). This CDR3 contains 14 residues.

Ten or more counts support this clonotype. The chain carries TRBV30 and TRBJ1-3; D is unresolved. Germline CDR1 reads GTSNPN; CDR2 reads SVGIG (reference sequence). The CDR3 consists of 15 residues. Between the trimmed V and J ends, which lost 3 bases and 2 bases, there was a span of 14 bases. The CDR3 DNA reads TGTGCCTGGAGCCGGTCCTCGGGAGCTGGAAACACCATATATTTT. Protein sequence: CAWSRSSGAGNTIYF.

Here the CDR3 reads CASSLRGVSDTQYF. The CDR3 bases are TGTGCCAGCAGCTTACGGGGGGTATCAGATACGCAGTATTTT. The chain links TRBV7-9 to TRBJ2-3; 7 bases line up with TRBD2. Trimming cost V 2 bases and J 4 bases; bases outside gene matches: 3. CDR3 length equals 14 residues. Germline CDR1 and CDR2: SEHNR and FQNEAQ (reference sequence).

This clonotype was found many times. The chain has TRBV11-2 and TRBJ2-7, with 11 bases lining up with TRBD1. With V trimmed by 3 bases and J by 13 bases, 2 bases remained unmatched. The CDR3 contains 11 residues. Germline V gene lookup returns CDR1 SGHAT and CDR2 FQNNGV. The CDR3 DNA sequence: TGTGCCAGCAGCTTGGGACAGGGGGTATACTTC. It codes for CASSLGQGVYF.

By share, this clonotype ranks as large (0.1 to 1%). J is TRBJ2-1 and V is TRBV27; TRBD2 agrees at 13 bases. V lost 5 bases and J lost 8; bases outside the gene matches: 9. This CDR3 has 16 amino acids. Germline CDR1 is MNHEY and CDR2 is SMNVEV (reference sequence). The CDR3 sequence: CASSPRTSGSGDEQFF. The CDR3 region has the DNA TGTGCCAGCAGTCCCCGGACTAGCGGGAGTGGCGATGAGCAGTTCTTC.

This clonotype was recorded many times. V is TRBV7-2 and J is TRBJ2-3, with D possibly being TRBD2 (5 bases). This CDR3 is 14 amino acids long. Germline values: CDR1 SGHTA, CDR2 FQGNSA. Trimming took 4 bases from V and 5 from J, leaving 13 bases between them. The CDR3 region is CASSSRVRGDTQYF. Written as DNA, the CDR3 is TGTGCCAGCAGCTCTCGGGTCCGGGGAGATACGCAGTATTTT.

This clonotype showed up many times. This rearrangement joins TRBV5-1 to TRBJ2-3, with a weak D call TRBD2 (5 bases). The CDR3 has 17 amino acids. Looked up from germline, CDR1 is SGHRS and CDR2 is YFSETQ. V lost 2 bases, J lost 1 base, and 17 bases lay in between. The CDR3: CASSFSGIGSGTDTQYF. CDR3 nucleotides: TGCGCCAGCAGCTTCTCGGGGATTGGATCGGGCACAGATACGCAGTATTTT. Complete variable domain (other parts from reference TRBV5-1 and TRBJ2-3): KAGVTQTPRYLIKTRGQQVTLSCSPISGHRSVSWYQQTPGQGLQFLFEYFSETQRNKGNFPGRFSGRQFSNSRSEMNVSTLELGDSALYLCASSFSGIGSGTDTQYFGPGTRLTVL.

Concerning this clonotype itself: Germline is not matched at one junction end, which may reflect a read error. The V and J genes are TRBV7-7 and TRBJ2-3; D unclear. CDR1 is SSHAT, CDR2 FNYEAQ, per germline (reference sequence). This CDR3 has 15 residues. The CDR3: CASSLSTASTDTQYF. In DNA, the CDR3 is TGTGCTAGCAGCTTAAGTACAGCTAGCACAGATACGCAGTATTTT.

This clonotype was picked up one time. The V call is TRBV5-1, the J call TRBJ2-1; weak D call: TRBD2 (6 bases). V dropped 4 bases and J dropped 4 bases, with 21 bases sitting between them. CDR1 is SGHRS and CDR2 is YFSETQ in the germline V gene. This CDR3 comprises 17 residues. In nucleotides, the CDR3 is TGCGCCAGCAGCGCCGAGACACCGGGACTGCCGTACAATGAGCAGTTCTTC. Translating gives CASSAETPGLPYNEQFF.

This clonotype occurred a few times. This chain uses TRBV7-9 with TRBJ2-5, with D hard to call. The CDR3 has 12 residues. V shed 6 bases and J shed 9 bases, with 14 bases lying between them. Germline CDR1 and CDR2: SEHNR and FQNEAQ (reference sequence). CDR3 sequence (DNA): TGTGCCAGCAGAAGCCCTCCTTCGGCCCAGTACTTC. Translated, it gives CASRSPPSAQYF.

This clonotype was counted a few times. V gene TRBV5-1 combines with J gene TRBJ2-2, with 7 nucleotides matching TRBD1. Trimming cost V 2 bases and J 2 bases; bases outside gene matches: 6. Germline V gene data show CDR1 as SGHRS and CDR2 as YFSETQ. This CDR3 contains 16 residues. The chain's CDR3 is CASSLGRQGNTGELFF. The DNA for the CDR3 is TGCGCCAGCAGCTTAGGGAGACAGGGCAACACCGGGGAGCTGTTTTTT.

The chain is built from TRBV20-1 and TRBJ1-6, with D unresolved. The CDR3 has 16 residues. Germline V CDR1 and CDR2: DFQATT, SNEGSKA (reference sequence). Trimming took 1 base from V and 3 from J, leaving 13 bases between them. Here the CDR3 reads CSARGGGGGYNSPLHF. CDR3 DNA sequence: TGCAGTGCTAGAGGCGGTGGCGGCGGCTATAATTCACCCCTCCACTTT.

The chain has TRBV2 and TRBJ2-2, with D uncertain. Germline-derived CDR1 and CDR2 are SNHLY and FYNNEI. Trimming took 6 bases from V and 6 from J, leaving 11 bases between them. The CDR3 sequence is 13 residues long. For the CDR3, the DNA is TGTGCCAGCAGGGTTATTACCCCCGGGGAGCTGTTTTTT. This encodes CASRVITPGELFF.

This clonotype was detected ten times or more. This chain connects TRBV27 to TRBJ2-3; 11 bases are shared with TRBD2. The length of the CDR3 is 16 residues. V lost 3 bases, J lost 0 bases, and 2 bases stayed unmatched. Germline CDR1 and CDR2: MNHEY and SMNVEV (reference sequence). The CDR3 DNA follows: TGTGCCAGCAGTTTGACTAGCGGGATCAGCACAGATACGCAGTATTTT. Protein sequence: CASSLTSGISTDTQYF.

This clonotype was observed a handful of times. The chain combines TRBV12-3 or TRBV12-4 with TRBJ1-2; TRBD1 aligns across 7 bases. Losses at the gene ends were 6 bases for V and 4 bases for J; bases not matched to a gene: 11. The CDR3 is 15 residues long. The CDR3 region is CASRPMEGAGYGYTF. The CDR3 DNA is TGTGCCAGCAGACCCATGGAGGGGGCTGGCTATGGCTACACCTTC.

The rearrangement joins TRBV12-3 or TRBV12-4 to TRBJ2-2; D is unresolved. The CDR3 has 15 residues. V lost 1 base and J 2 bases, leaving 8 bases between the germline ends. CDR3 residues: CASSLVRFNTGELFF. The DNA for the CDR3 is TGTGCCAGCAGTTTAGTTAGGTTTAACACCGGGGAGCTGTTTTTT.

At least ten counts were recorded for this clonotype. The rearrangement links TRBV9 to TRBJ2-5; 9 nucleotides match TRBD2. Looked up from germline, CDR1 is SGDLS and CDR2 is YYNGEE. Losses at the gene ends were 2 bases for V and 4 bases for J; bases not matched to a gene: 6. This CDR3 is 15 amino acids long. DNA of the CDR3: TGTGCCAGCAGCGTTCTCGGGACTAGCACAGAGACCCAGTACTTC. This translates into CASSVLGTSTETQYF.

This chain joins TRBV20-1 and TRBJ2-7; D gene ambiguous. Germline V gene data show CDR1 as DFQATT and CDR2 as SNEGSKA (reference sequence). The CDR3 extends over 11 amino acids. Trimming took 6 bases from V and 0 from J, leaving 6 bases between them. The CDR3 coding sequence is TGCAGTGCCCCGATCTCCTACGAGCAGTACTTC. Its protein is CSAPISYEQYF.